These 21 T cell receptor beta chains share one sample of origin, sequenced in a study of Graves' ophthalmopathy and Graves' hyperthyroidism. For repertoire sequencing, the TCR beta CDR3 regions were amplified from RNA transcripts. The authors performed first-round RT-PCR with HTBI primers and then a second-round multiplex PCR. From the multiplex PCR reads, TCRdb called clonotypes with MiXCR, one entry per CDR3 protein. The table lists hundreds of thousands of distinct CDR3 sequences, just over 40% of them singletons. What was sequenced was peripheral blood. The source of these receptors is an adult man with Graves' ophthalmopathy.

In its sample, this clonotype was seen many times. This rearrangement joins TRBV20-1 to TRBJ2-7; D gene unclear. The CDR3 loop spans 14 amino acids. V lost 3 bases, J lost 5 bases, and 17 bases lay in between. CDR1 and CDR2 from the germline V gene are DFQATT and SNEGSKA (reference sequence). CDR3 nucleotide sequence: TGCAGTGCTAGCGGCCAGTCCTTAGTGAACGAGCAGTACTTC. It translates to CSASGQSLVNEQYF.

As regards this clonotype: A read error is possible here, since a much larger clone lies one base away. The V call is TRBV2, the J call TRBJ2-5; D ambiguous. Per germline, CDR1 SNHLY and CDR2 FYNNEI. The V and J ends lost 7 bases and 7 bases respectively, with 7 bases between them. The CDR3 covers 10 residues. CDR3 nucleotides: TGTGCCAGCACCTCGGGGACCCAGTACTTC. Translating gives CASTSGTQYF.

This clonotype was seen only once. The chain joins TRBV10-3 to TRBJ2-1; D perhaps matches TRBD1 (5 bases). V lost 0 bases to trimming and J lost 7 bases, with 10 bases between them. The CDR3 is made up of 14 amino acids. Germline CDR1 reads ENHRY; CDR2 reads SYGVKD. The CDR3 sequence: CAISESARVNEQFF. For the CDR3, the DNA is TGTGCCATCAGTGAGTCAGCCAGGGTAAATGAGCAGTTCTTC.

The chain links TRBV12-3 or TRBV12-4 to TRBJ2-7; TRBD2 matches 7 bases. CDR3 length: 16 amino acids. In DNA form, the CDR3 reads TGTGCTAGTGGTTTTCGTAGCGGGCGGAGCTCCTACGAGCAGTACTTC. Its protein product is CASGFRSGRSSYEQYF.

The chain joins TRBV9 to TRBJ2-5; possibly TRBD2 for D (6 bases). V was pared by 5 bases and J by 8 bases, with 19 bases between. Germline V gene sequence: CDR1 SGDLS, CDR2 YYNGEE. There are 14 residues in the CDR3. CDR3: CASSLSAGTHTQYF. The CDR3 DNA follows: TGTGCCAGCAGTTTATCGGCAGGGACTCACACCCAGTACTTC.

This sequence joins TRBV24-1 and TRBJ1-5; 9 bases align to TRBD1. This CDR3 is 16 amino acids long. V trimming: 4 bases; J trimming: 6 bases; junction bases outside the gene matches: 9. Germline V CDR1 and CDR2: KGHDR, SFDVKD. This CDR3 reads CATSESGTGWTQPQHF. DNA of the CDR3: TGTGCCACCAGTGAGTCCGGGACAGGGTGGACTCAGCCCCAGCATTTT.

The genes are TRBV12-3 or TRBV12-4 and TRBJ2-5, with D perhaps TRBD2 (6 bases). Trimming removed 3 bases from V and 4 bases from J, with 12 bases in between. This CDR3 contains 14 residues. CDR3 coding DNA: TGTGCCAGCAGTTTTAGCGGAACCCCAGAGACCCAGTACTTC. This translates into CASSFSGTPETQYF.

This clonotype was counted ten times or more. The rearrangement uses TRBV9 and TRBJ2-5, with 8 nucleotides matching TRBD2. The CDR3 contains 16 residues. Trimming took 0 bases from V and 1 from J; bases not matched to a gene: 5. Germline V gene data show CDR1 as SGDLS and CDR2 as YYNGEE. The CDR3 nucleotides read TGTGCCAGCAGCGTAGGAGCGGGGGCCAGCCAAGAGACCCAGTACTTC. Translating it yields CASSVGAGASQETQYF.

At least ten counts were recorded for this clonotype. This chain uses TRBV4-2 with TRBJ1-5, with no clear D. Trimming cost V 3 bases and J 3 bases, with 12 bases left between them. This CDR3 has 15 residues. Germline CDR1 is LGHNA and CDR2 is YNFKEQ. In DNA, the CDR3 is TGTGCCAGCAGCCACCCTGGTACTTCCAATCAGCCCCAGCATTTT. It encodes CASSHPGTSNQPQHF.

This clonotype appeared many times. The chain carries TRBV14 and TRBJ1-6; no clear D gene. This CDR3 region has 15 residues. Germline loops: CDR1 SGHDN, CDR2 FVKESK. Trimming pared 3 bases from V and 6 bases from J, leaving 12 bases between. CDR3: CASSQNHGSNSPLHF. As DNA, the CDR3 is TGTGCCAGCAGCCAGAATCACGGAAGTAATTCACCCCTCCACTTT.

In its sample, this clonotype was seen many times. This sequence joins TRBV7-9 and TRBJ2-5, with D possibly TRBD1 on 6 matching bases. Germline V gene lookup returns CDR1 SEHNR and CDR2 FQNEAQ (reference sequence). The CDR3 loop spans 15 amino acids. Trimming took off 5 bases at V and 1 base at J, with 14 bases between the two ends. In DNA form, the CDR3 reads TGTGCCAGCAGCGTCCGGGACAATATCCAAGAGACCCAGTACTTC. Its translation is CASSVRDNIQETQYF.

This clonotype was counted many times. The chain recombines TRBV7-9 with TRBJ2-7; maybe TRBD2 (6 bases). This CDR3 is 15 amino acids long. CDR1 SEHNR and CDR2 FQNEAQ come from the germline V gene (reference sequence). Trimming removed 7 bases at V and 4 bases at J, with 20 bases between. The CDR3 sequence: CASTKSGSKPYEQYF. In DNA form, the CDR3 reads TGTGCCAGCACCAAGAGCGGGTCCAAACCGTACGAGCAGTACTTC.

On this clonotype itself: At one end, the junction sequence differs from germline, possibly due to a read error. The chain employs TRBV7-2 and TRBJ2-3; 9 nucleotides line up with TRBD2. The CDR3 sequence is 15 residues long. Germline CDR1 and CDR2: SGHTA and FQGNSA. CDR3 loop: CASSLGSGGTGTQYF. The CDR3 nucleotides are TGTGCCAGCAGCTTAGGTAGCGGGGGCACAGGTACGCAGTATTTT.

The chain recombines TRBV7-8 with TRBJ1-5, with D possibly matching TRBD1 (5 bases). The CDR3 loop spans 15 amino acids. Trimming shortened V by 1 base and J by 7 bases, and 14 bases separated the two germline ends. Germline V CDR1 and CDR2: SGHVS, FQNEAQ. The CDR3 loop reads CASSLGQGYGQPQHF. CDR3 bases: TGTGCCAGCAGCTTAGGCCAGGGTTACGGACAGCCCCAGCATTTT. Using reference TRBV7-8 and TRBJ1-5 for the parts outside the CDR3, the full variable domain is GAGVSQSPRYKVAKRGQDVALRCDPISGHVSLFWYQQALGQGPEFLTYFQNEAQLDKSGLPSDRFFAERPEGSVSTLKIQRTQQEDSAVYLCASSLGQGYGQPQHFGDGTRLSIL.

At least ten counts were recorded for this clonotype. The V gene is TRBV10-2, the J gene TRBJ1-2; D unclear. The V end was cut by 0 bases, the J end by 3 bases, with 5 bases between. CDR1 WSHSY and CDR2 SAAADI come from the germline V gene. The CDR3 has 13 amino acids. CDR3 nucleotide sequence: TGCGCCAGCAGTGAGTCGAGGGACTATGGCTACACCTTC. Protein: CASSESRDYGYTF.

This clonotype has a single count. This chain connects TRBV30 to TRBJ1-1; maybe TRBD1 (5 bases). Per the germline V gene, CDR1 is GTSNPN and CDR2 is SVGIG (reference sequence). The CDR3 is 11 amino acids. V lost 2 bases, J lost 4 bases, and 5 bases lay in between. The CDR3 here is CAWSQGTEAFF. DNA for the CDR3: TGTGCCTGGAGTCAGGGCACTGAAGCTTTCTTT.

V usage is TRBV30 and J usage is TRBJ1-5; the D gene is possibly TRBD1 (5 bases). The length of the CDR3 is 12 residues. Germline V gene data show CDR1 as GTSNPN and CDR2 as SVGIG (reference sequence). V dropped 3 bases and J dropped 9 bases, with 12 bases sitting between them. In nucleotides, the CDR3 is TGTGCCTGGAGGGCGATGGGGGGGCCCCAGCATTTT. It encodes CAWRAMGGPQHF.

This clonotype was detected ten times or more. The chain has TRBV7-8 and TRBJ2-2; weak D call: TRBD1 (5 bases). The length of the CDR3 is 13 residues. The germline gives CDR1 SGHVS, CDR2 FQNEAQ. The V end was cut by 6 bases, the J end by 4 bases, with 9 bases between. Written as DNA, the CDR3 is TGTGCCAGCAGACTTCAGGGCACCGGGGAGCTGTTTTTT. It codes for CASRLQGTGELFF.

The chain joins TRBV7-8 to TRBJ1-4; D is uncertain. Germline CDR1 SGHVS, CDR2 FQNEAQ. CDR3 length: 15 residues. Trimming shortened V by 2 bases and J by 3 bases, and 10 bases separated the two germline ends. For the CDR3, the DNA is TGTGCCAGCAGCTTAACTCTCGGGGCTAATGAAAAACTGTTTTTT. This sequence encodes CASSLTLGANEKLFF.

For this clonotype: Possible read error: a much larger clone is one base away. CDR3 DNA sequence: TGTGCCAGCAGCCAAGGTCTGCACTACGAGCAGTACTTC. This encodes CASSQGLHYEQYF. The J gene is TRBJ2-7, the V gene TRBV14; D unclear. The V end was cut by 1 base, the J end by 3 bases, with 7 bases between. The CDR3 extends over 13 amino acids. Germline V gene data show CDR1 as SGHDN and CDR2 as FVKESK.

In its sample, this clonotype was seen many times. The J gene is TRBJ1-5, the V gene TRBV15; no clear D. Germline CDR1 LNHNV, CDR2 YYDKDF (reference sequence). Trimming removed 5 bases from V and 7 bases from J, with 15 bases in between. The CDR3 runs 14 residues. CDR3 in DNA: TGTGCCACCAGCGCACCAGGTGTTGGACAGCCCCAGCATTTT. Protein sequence: CATSAPGVGQPQHF.